What follows describes a single T cell receptor (beta chain). Its antigen remains unknown. Amplification yielded TCR beta CDR3 regions, with RNA transcripts as the source. Primed by the HTBI set, a first-round RT-PCR was run on the TCR CDR3. Using its own MiXCR run on the multiplex PCR reads, TCRdb lists one record per CDR3 protein. The data show more than 450,000 distinct CDR3 sequences, approximately 14% seen once. The source of the sample is a study of T cells in Graves' hyperthyroidism and ophthalmopathy. Broader study findings: Ophthalmopathy got predicted by the model a median about 6.5 months before its onset.

Hyperthyroidism of Graves' type that showed no ophthalmopathy progression within 18 months was stable. Uncontrolled infections, other autoimmune diseases, pregnancy or lactation led to exclusion of patients. Fresh peripheral blood, roughly 9.6 ml, was the source of the PBMCs. The germline V and J ends were trimmed by 6 bases and 3 bases, with 12 bases remaining between them. The CDR3 runs to 14 residues. Material for sequencing was blood. The chain combines TRBV12-3 or TRBV12-4 with TRBJ1-5; D is uncertain. This sequence was found in a middle-aged woman with Graves' hyperthyroidism. The CDR3 loop is CASRDSPSNQPQHF. CDR3 in DNA: TGTGCCAGCAGGGATTCACCTTCCAATCAGCCCCAGCATTTT.